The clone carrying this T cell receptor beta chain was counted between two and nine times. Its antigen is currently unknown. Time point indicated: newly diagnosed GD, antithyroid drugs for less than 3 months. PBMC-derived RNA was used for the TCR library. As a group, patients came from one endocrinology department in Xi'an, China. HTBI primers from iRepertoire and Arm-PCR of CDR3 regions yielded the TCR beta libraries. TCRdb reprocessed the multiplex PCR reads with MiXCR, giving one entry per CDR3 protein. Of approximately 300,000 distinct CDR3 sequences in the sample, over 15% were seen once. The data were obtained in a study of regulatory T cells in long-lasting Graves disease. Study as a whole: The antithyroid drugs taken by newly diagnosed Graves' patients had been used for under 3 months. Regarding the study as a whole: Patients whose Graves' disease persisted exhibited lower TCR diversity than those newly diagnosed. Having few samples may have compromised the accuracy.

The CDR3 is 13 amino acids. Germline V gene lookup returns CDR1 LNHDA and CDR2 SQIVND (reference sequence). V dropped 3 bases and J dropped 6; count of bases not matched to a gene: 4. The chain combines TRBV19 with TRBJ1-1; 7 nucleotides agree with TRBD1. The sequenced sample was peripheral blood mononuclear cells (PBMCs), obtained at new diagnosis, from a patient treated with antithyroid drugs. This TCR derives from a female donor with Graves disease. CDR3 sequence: CASSIGRGSEAFF. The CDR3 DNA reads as TGTGCCAGTAGTATCGGCAGGGGGTCTGAAGCTTTCTTT.